This passage covers 10 T cell receptor beta chains from one sample sequenced in a study of cytomegalovirus exposure and HLA in healthy donors. With 60 Vbeta and 13 Jbeta primers, the PCR was carried out. Sequencing was performed with immunoSEQ multiplex PCR; in TCRdb, only in-frame clones are kept and a portion is missing. The profile shows some 150,000 clones, roughly 74% of them singletons. The source material was PBMCs. These receptors originate from a man aged 18 to 30 in good health and CMV-seronegative.

This chain uses TRBV6-4 with TRBJ1-1; possible D gene TRBD1, 6 bases. V was trimmed by 4 bases and J by 1 base, leaving 16 bases between them. This CDR3 region has 16 residues. The germline V gene encodes CDR1 MRHNA and CDR2 SNTAGT. The CDR3 bases are TGTGCCAGCAGTGTCTCCGGGGGGCTCGGGAACACTGAAGCTTTCTTT. Residues: CASSVSGGLGNTEAFF.

Details on this clone: One end of the junction is discordant with germline, which a read error may explain. The chain carries TRBV6-1 and TRBJ1-2; no clear D. CDR1 MNHNS and CDR2 SASEGT come from the germline V gene. The CDR3 runs 15 residues. In nucleotides, the CDR3 is TGTGCCAGCAGTGGCCTTGGAGGCAGAAACTATGGCTACACTTTC. This gives the protein CASSGLGGRNYGYTF.

The chain employs TRBV7-8 and TRBJ2-5; TRBD1 might be the D (6 bases). Per germline, CDR1 SGHVS and CDR2 FQNEAQ. The CDR3 extends over 14 amino acids. Trimming shortened V by 5 bases and J by 1 base, and 11 bases separated the two germline ends. The CDR3 here is CASSTWDIQETQYF. For the CDR3, the DNA is TGTGCCAGCAGCACCTGGGACATCCAAGAGACCCAGTACTTC.

This clone was detected only once. The genes are TRBV10-2 and TRBJ2-2; 14 positions match TRBD2. Germline CDR1 and CDR2: WSHSY and SAAADI. V gave up 5 bases and J gave up 3 bases; unmatched junction bases: 5. This CDR3 spans 17 amino acids. CDR3 coding DNA: TGCGCCAGCAGTCGACTAGCGGGGGGGCTGGACACCGGGGAGCTGTTTTTT. Protein sequence: CASSRLAGGLDTGELFF.

This rearrangement joins TRBV28 to TRBJ2-7; maybe TRBD1 (6 bases). With 3 bases removed from V and 1 base from J, the gap between germline ends came to 7 bases. Germline loops: CDR1 MDHEN, CDR2 SYDVKM. This CDR3 is 13 amino acids long. CDR3 amino acids: CASSLTGSYEQYV. The CDR3 DNA is TGTGCCAGCAGTTTGACAGGATCCTACGAGCAGTACGTC.

Only a few counts were recorded for this clone. V is TRBV7-2 and J is TRBJ2-7; TRBD1 is a possible D gene (6 bases). CDR1 is SGHTA and CDR2 is FQGNSA in the germline V gene. There are 13 residues in the CDR3. V lost 4 bases, J lost 3 bases, and 10 bases lay in between. The CDR3 is CASSSYRDYEQYF. The CDR3 DNA reads as TGTGCCAGCAGCTCATACAGGGACTACGAGCAGTACTTC.

This sequence joins TRBV4-1 and TRBJ2-7; 10 bases are a match to TRBD2. V lost 3 bases to trimming and J lost 2 bases; unmatched junction nucleotides: 10. Germline CDR1 and CDR2: MGHRA and YSYEKL. The CDR3 sequence is 17 residues long. The CDR3 loop reads CASSHPSSGGLTYEQYF. CDR3 in DNA: TGCGCCAGCAGCCACCCGTCTAGCGGGGGCCTTACCTACGAGCAGTACTTC.

The chain joins TRBV7-2 to TRBJ1-1; no reliable D call. The CDR3 is 12 amino acids. CDR1 SGHTA and CDR2 FQGNSA come from the germline V gene. V shed 3 bases and J shed 14 bases, with 16 bases lying between them. CDR3 bases: TGTGCCAGCAGCTTCATAGTAGGCGAGCGGTTCTTT. Translated, it gives CASSFIVGERFF.

This chain connects TRBV19 to TRBJ1-2, with D uncertain. The germline V and J ends were trimmed by 8 bases and 0 bases, with 19 bases remaining between them. Germline-derived CDR1 and CDR2 are LNHDA and SQIVND (reference sequence). The CDR3 consists of 16 residues. Here the CDR3 reads CASSSAVNLANYGYTF. CDR3 bases: TGTGCCAGTTCATCGGCGGTTAATTTAGCTAACTATGGCTACACCTTC.

In its sample, this clone was seen a few times. The gene calls are TRBV9 and TRBJ1-2; possibly TRBD1 for D (5 bases). From germline, CDR1 is SGDLS and CDR2 YYNGEE. V lost 3 bases to trimming and J lost 2 bases, with 14 bases between them. The CDR3 contains 15 residues. CDR3 DNA sequence: TGTGCCAGCAGCGGGGAGGGGCGCGCCAACTATGGCTACACCTTC. Translated, it gives CASSGEGRANYGYTF.